Shown below are 26 T cell receptor beta chains from a single sample sequenced in a study of blood T cell repertoires in COVID-19. TCRdb keeps only in-frame clones here, not all; method: immunoSEQ multiplex PCR. The table has over 75,000 clones, around three quarters seen once. Specimen: peripheral blood. These receptor sequences come from a woman in her seventies with acute or convalescent COVID-19.

The chain employs TRBV12-3 or TRBV12-4 and TRBJ2-1; 9 bases map to TRBD1. V was pared by 5 bases and J by 9 bases, with 5 bases of the junction left unmatched. The CDR3 is 13 amino acids. The CDR3 protein is CASSEGTGSEQFF. The CDR3 DNA reads as TGTGCCAGCAGTGAGGGGACAGGGAGTGAGCAGTTCTTC.

The genes are TRBV7-8 and TRBJ1-2, with 8 bases that match TRBD1. This CDR3 is 15 amino acids long. Germline V gene sequence: CDR1 SGHVS, CDR2 FQNEAQ. The J segment lost 3 bases and the V segment lost 2 bases, leaving 5 bases of the junction unmatched. The CDR3 nucleotides read TGTGCCAGCAGCTTAAGACAGGGGCTGGACTATGGCTACACCTTC. Translated, it gives CASSLRQGLDYGYTF.

V usage is TRBV6-5 and J usage is TRBJ2-2; D is perhaps TRBD2 (6 bases). In germline, CDR1 is MNHEY, CDR2 SVGAGI. The V gene lost 0 bases and the J gene lost 4 bases, with 12 bases spanning the gap. The CDR3 is 16 amino acids. The CDR3 DNA is TGTGCCAGCAGTTACTCGATCGGACTACTCACCGGGGAGCTGTTTTTT. Its protein is CASSYSIGLLTGELFF.

The chain links TRBV27 to TRBJ1-2; the match to TRBD1 covers 10 bases. The CDR3 loop spans 14 amino acids. Germline lookup yields CDR1 MNHEY and CDR2 SMNVEV (reference sequence). Trimming cost V 6 bases and J 5 bases; bases outside gene matches: 6. This CDR3 reads CASRGTGVGYGYTF. The CDR3 DNA reads as TGTGCCAGCAGGGGGACAGGGGTGGGATATGGCTACACCTTC.

The J gene is TRBJ1-2, the V gene TRBV7-8, with unresolved D. Trimming removed 5 bases from V and 1 base from J, with 11 bases in between. The V gene's germline CDR1 is SGHVS and CDR2 FQNEAQ. This CDR3 is built from 14 residues. The chain's CDR3 is CASSPMISNYGYTF. DNA of the CDR3: TGTGCCAGCAGCCCAATGATCAGTAACTATGGCTACACCTTC. The variable domain in full, with the rest retrieved from reference TRBV7-8 and TRBJ1-2, is GAGVSQSPRYKVAKRGQDVALRCDPISGHVSLFWYQQALGQGPEFLTYFQNEAQLDKSGLPSDRFFAERPEGSVSTLKIQRTQQEDSAVYLCASSPMISNYGYTFGSGTRLTVV.

In its sample, this clone was seen once. The rearrangement joins TRBV7-2 to TRBJ1-1; D is undetermined. Germline assignment: CDR1 SGHTA and CDR2 FQGNSA. V was cut by 5 bases and J by 7 bases, with 17 bases left in between. This CDR3 contains 14 residues. CDR3 nucleotide sequence: TGTGCCAGCAGCCCACCCCATTCGGGGAGTGAAGCTTTCTTT. Encoded protein: CASSPPHSGSEAFF.

The J gene is TRBJ2-7, the V gene TRBV9, with 8 bases lining up with TRBD2. Germline loops: CDR1 SGDLS, CDR2 YYNGEE. Trimming at V came to 1 base and at J to 2 bases, leaving 5 bases not matched to a gene. The CDR3 runs 15 residues. CDR3 sequence reads: CASSVSAGLAYEQYF. CDR3 coding DNA: TGTGCCAGCAGCGTATCAGCGGGACTAGCCTACGAGCAGTACTTC.

CDR3 sequence (DNA): TGTGCCAGCAGCAAAGCCGGGGTCGTAGCCTCCTCCTACGAGCAGTACTTC. It is translated as CASSKAGVVASSYEQYF. The rearrangement links TRBV21-1 to TRBJ2-7; the table's D call, TRBD2, has no DNA check behind it. TRBV21-1 is given as a pseudogene. The CDR3 spans 17 residues.

A few counts support this clone. This chain uses TRBV11-3 with TRBJ1-1, with a tentative D call TRBD1 (5 bases). This CDR3 has 12 residues. V was trimmed by 4 bases and J by 4 bases, leaving 7 bases between them. From germline, CDR1 is SGHNT and CDR2 YENEEA. The CDR3 is CASSSQGTEAFF. The CDR3 region has the DNA TGTGCCAGCAGCTCCCAGGGCACTGAAGCTTTCTTT.

The chain recombines TRBV19 with TRBJ2-6; 9 nucleotides align to TRBD1. This CDR3 has 15 residues. CDR1 and CDR2 (germline): LNHDA, SQIVND (reference sequence). V lost 6 bases and J lost 0; bases outside the gene matches: 0. CDR3 DNA sequence: TGTGCCAGTAGGACAGGGGGCTCTGGGGCCAACGTCCTGACTTTC. Its protein is CASRTGGSGANVLTF. The entire variable domain, with the rest obtained from reference TRBV19 and TRBJ2-6, is as follows: DGGITQSPKYLFRKEGQNVTLSCEQNLNHDAMYWYRQDPGQGLRLIYYSQIVNDFQKGDIAEGYSVSREKKESFPLTVTSAQKNPTAFYLCASRTGGSGANVLTFGAGSRLTVL.

V and J are TRBV28 and TRBJ1-1; D is unresolved. Germline loops: CDR1 MDHEN, CDR2 SYDVKM. Trimming took 6 bases from V and 0 from J, leaving 5 bases between them. The CDR3 runs to 12 residues. CDR3 DNA sequence: TGTGCCAGCAGCCCAGTGAACACTGAAGCTTTCTTT. It translates to CASSPVNTEAFF.

The gene calls are TRBV7-8 and TRBJ1-4; TRBD1 matches 9 bases. From germline, CDR1 is SGHVS and CDR2 FQNEAQ. This CDR3 comprises 14 residues. The J segment lost 8 bases and the V segment lost 4 bases, leaving 5 bases of the junction unmatched. CDR3 coding DNA: TGTGCCAGCAGCTGGGACAGGGTTGGCGAAAAACTGTTTTTT. Residues: CASSWDRVGEKLFF.

This chain uses TRBV7-2 with TRBJ2-5; TRBD2 matches at 10 bases. The CDR3 sequence is 15 residues long. After removal of 5 bases from V and 4 bases from J, the junction contained 7 bases not matched to a gene. Germline V lookup: CDR1 SGHTA, CDR2 FQGNSA. The CDR3 DNA reads as TGTGCCAGCAGCCCGACTAGCGGGTCGGCAGAGACCCAGTACTTC. Translated, it gives CASSPTSGSAETQYF.

The chain employs TRBV5-6 and TRBJ2-1, with 8 positions matching TRBD2. With V trimmed by 1 base and J by 15 bases, 15 bases remained unmatched. The CDR3 is made up of 15 amino acids. Germline assignment: CDR1 SGHDT and CDR2 YYEEEE. CDR3 region: CASSLRSTSVGRRFF. The CDR3 DNA is TGTGCCAGCAGCTTGCGCTCGACTAGCGTCGGGCGTCGGTTCTTC.

This chain connects TRBV6-2 or TRBV6-3 to TRBJ2-1; 7 bases are shared with TRBD2. J was trimmed by 8 bases and V by 4 bases; bases with no gene match: 11. The CDR3 is 15 amino acids. In germline, CDR1 is MNHEY, CDR2 SVGEGT. This CDR3 reads CASSFGLGGFDEQFF. In DNA form, the CDR3 reads TGTGCCAGCAGTTTCGGACTAGGAGGTTTCGATGAGCAGTTCTTC.

The rearrangement joins TRBV5-4 to TRBJ2-3; 11 bases are shared with TRBD2. CDR1 is SGHNT and CDR2 is YYREEE in the germline V gene (reference sequence). V shed 3 bases and J 3 bases; nucleotides not matched to a gene: 9. CDR3 length: 17 amino acids. The CDR3 sequence is CASSYFPSGGKTDTQYF. The CDR3 DNA reads as TGTGCCAGCAGCTACTTTCCTAGCGGGGGGAAAACAGATACGCAGTATTTT.

The CDR3, as DNA: TGTGCTAGTGGTGCCGGGACAGGGCGGCGAAATGAGCAGTTCTTC. Translation: CASGAGTGRRNEQFF. This sequence joins TRBV12-5 and TRBJ2-1; TRBD1 matches 9 bases. The CDR3 is 15 residues long. CDR1 LGHNT and CDR2 FRNRAP come from the germline V gene. With V trimmed by 5 bases and J by 7 bases, 9 bases remained unmatched.

V and J are TRBV19 and TRBJ2-2; the D gene is possibly TRBD2 (6 bases). Germline loops: CDR1 LNHDA, CDR2 SQIVND (reference sequence). The V end was cut by 1 base, the J end by 6 bases, with 18 bases between. This CDR3 region has 17 residues. CDR3 DNA: TGTGCCAGTAGTATAGGATGGCGGGGAGCCAAAGCCGGGGAGCTGTTTTTT. Residues: CASSIGWRGAKAGELFF.

V usage is TRBV5-4 and J usage is TRBJ1-6; D call uncertain. Germline-derived CDR1 and CDR2 are SGHNT and YYREEE (reference sequence). V lost 3 bases, J lost 7 bases, and 5 bases lay in between. This CDR3 comprises 12 residues. The CDR3 is CASSSFNSPLHF. The CDR3 nucleotides are TGTGCCAGCAGCTCCTTCAATTCACCCCTCCACTTT.

This clone was detected once. This sequence joins TRBV5-1 and TRBJ1-1; possibly TRBD1 for D (5 bases). The CDR3 length is 13 residues. The germline V gene has CDR1 SGHRS and CDR2 YFSETQ. Trimming took off 8 bases at V and 1 base at J, with 12 bases between the two ends. This CDR3 is CASQGGQNTEAFF. The CDR3 DNA reads TGCGCCAGTCAGGGAGGACAGAACACTGAAGCTTTCTTT.

This clone was detected only once. V is TRBV11-3 and J is TRBJ2-1; 8 bases match TRBD1. V lost 5 bases and J lost 3; bases outside the gene matches: 9. CDR3 length: 16 residues. Looked up from germline, CDR1 is SGHNT and CDR2 is YENEEA. The CDR3 sequence is CASSTTGQGSYNEQFF. The CDR3 DNA sequence: TGTGCCAGCAGCACCACCGGACAGGGTAGCTACAATGAGCAGTTCTTC.

This chain connects TRBV6-5 to TRBJ1-1; no reliable D call. Per germline, CDR1 MNHEY and CDR2 SVGAGI. Trimming removed 6 bases at V and 0 bases at J, with 8 bases between. This CDR3 is built from 13 residues. CDR3: CASSLTMNTEAFF. The CDR3 DNA reads as TGTGCCAGCAGCCTAACTATGAACACTGAAGCTTTCTTT.

V gene TRBV10-1 combines with J gene TRBJ1-1; no firm D call. The CDR3 is made up of 13 amino acids. Deletions cut 8 bases from V and 1 base from J, with 11 bases between. Germline V gene data show CDR1 as WNHNN and CDR2 as SYGVQD (reference sequence). The DNA of the CDR3 is TGCGCCAGCCGCAGGCGTCGGAACACTGAAGCTTTCTTT. It is translated as CASRRRRNTEAFF.

CDR3 sequence reads: CASSEVAGGGETQYF. In DNA, the CDR3 is TGTGCCAGCAGTGAGGTAGCGGGAGGGGGGGAGACCCAGTACTTC. The chain employs TRBV28 and TRBJ2-5, with TRBD2 matching over 11 bases. CDR1 is MDHEN and CDR2 is SYDVKM in the germline V gene. The CDR3 has 15 residues. The V gene end was trimmed by 5 bases and the J gene end by 5 bases; junction bases not matched to a gene: 7.

V and J are TRBV25-1 and TRBJ2-1; 10 bases are a match to TRBD2. The CDR3 has 17 residues. Per the germline V gene, CDR1 is MGHDK and CDR2 is SYGVNS. Trimming at V came to 4 bases and at J to 4 bases, leaving 10 bases not matched to a gene. CDR3 amino acids: CASSGTRTSGIYNEQFF. As DNA, the CDR3 is TGTGCCAGCAGTGGGACTAGGACTAGCGGAATATACAATGAGCAGTTCTTC.

This clone has a handful of counts. V gene TRBV29-1 combines with J gene TRBJ1-1; perhaps TRBD1 as D (5 bases). The CDR3 extends over 15 amino acids. The germline gives CDR1 SQVTM, CDR2 ANQGSEA. V was pared by 6 bases and J by 3 bases, with 20 bases between. The CDR3 nucleotides read TGCAGCGTCAACCCCCGACAGTGGGGGGACACTGAAGCTTTCTTT. Amino acid sequence: CSVNPRQWGDTEAFF.